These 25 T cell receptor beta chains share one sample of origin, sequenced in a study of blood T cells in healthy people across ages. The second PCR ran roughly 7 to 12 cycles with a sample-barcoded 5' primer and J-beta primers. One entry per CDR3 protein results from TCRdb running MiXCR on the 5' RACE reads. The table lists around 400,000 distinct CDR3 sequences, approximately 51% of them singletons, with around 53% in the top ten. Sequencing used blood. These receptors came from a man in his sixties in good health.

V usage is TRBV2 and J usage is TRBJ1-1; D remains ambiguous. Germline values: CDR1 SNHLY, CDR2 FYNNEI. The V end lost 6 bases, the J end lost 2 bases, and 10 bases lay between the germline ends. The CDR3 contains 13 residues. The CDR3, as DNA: TGTGCCAGCAGACAGCTCCAAAACACTGAAGCTTTCTTT. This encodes CASRQLQNTEAFF.

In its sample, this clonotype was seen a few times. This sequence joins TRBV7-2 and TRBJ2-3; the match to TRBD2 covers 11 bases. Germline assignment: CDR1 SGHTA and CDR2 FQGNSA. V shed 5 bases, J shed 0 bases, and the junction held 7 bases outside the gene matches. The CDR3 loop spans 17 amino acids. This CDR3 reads CASSLTRLAGSTDTQYF. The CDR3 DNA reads TGTGCCAGCAGCCTTACAAGACTAGCGGGAAGCACAGATACGCAGTATTTT.

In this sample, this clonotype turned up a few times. CDR3 amino acids: CSARDPGGGYTF. The CDR3 coding sequence is TGCAGTGCTAGAGATCCGGGAGGCGGCTACACCTTC. The V call is TRBV20-1, the J call TRBJ1-2; D is unclear. The CDR3 contains 12 residues. V gave up 0 bases and J gave up 8 bases, with 10 bases separating them. Germline CDR1 is DFQATT and CDR2 is SNEGSKA (reference sequence).

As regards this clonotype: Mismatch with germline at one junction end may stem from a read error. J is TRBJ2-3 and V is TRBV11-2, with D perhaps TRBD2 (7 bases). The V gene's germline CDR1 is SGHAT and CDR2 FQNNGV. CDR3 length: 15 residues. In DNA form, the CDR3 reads TGTGCCAGCAGCTTCGGGGGGCCTAGCACAGATACGCGGTATTTT. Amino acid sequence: CASSFGGPSTDTRYF.

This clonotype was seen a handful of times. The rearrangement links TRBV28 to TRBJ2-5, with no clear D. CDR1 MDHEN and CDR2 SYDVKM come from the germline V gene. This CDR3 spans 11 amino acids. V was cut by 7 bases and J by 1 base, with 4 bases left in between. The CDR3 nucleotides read TGTGCCAGCACCCGCCAAGAGACCCAGTACTTC. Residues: CASTRQETQYF.

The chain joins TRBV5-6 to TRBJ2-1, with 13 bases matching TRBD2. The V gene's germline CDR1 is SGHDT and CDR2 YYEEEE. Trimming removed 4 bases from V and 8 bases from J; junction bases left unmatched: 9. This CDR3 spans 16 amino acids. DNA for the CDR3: TGTGCCAGCAGCCGGACTAGCGGGGGCCGTGGGGATGAGCAGTTCTTC. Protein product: CASSRTSGGRGDEQFF.

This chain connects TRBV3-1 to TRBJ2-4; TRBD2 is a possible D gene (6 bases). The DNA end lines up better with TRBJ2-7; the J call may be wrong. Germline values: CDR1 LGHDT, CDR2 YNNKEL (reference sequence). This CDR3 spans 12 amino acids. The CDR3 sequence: CASSQGAGEQYF. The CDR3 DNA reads TGTGCCAGCAGCCAGGGAGCGGGCGAGCAGTACTTC.

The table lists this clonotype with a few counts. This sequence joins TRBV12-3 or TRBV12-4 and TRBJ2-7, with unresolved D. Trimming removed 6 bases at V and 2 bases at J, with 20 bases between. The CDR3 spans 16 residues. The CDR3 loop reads CASSLTASRLTYEQYF. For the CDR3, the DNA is TGTGCCAGCAGCCTTACCGCCTCTCGGCTTACCTACGAGCAGTACTTC.

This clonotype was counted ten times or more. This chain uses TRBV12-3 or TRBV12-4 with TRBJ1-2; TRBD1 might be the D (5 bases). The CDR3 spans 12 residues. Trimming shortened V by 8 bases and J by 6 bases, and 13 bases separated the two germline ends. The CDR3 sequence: CASSLSGDGYTF. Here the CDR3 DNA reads TGTGCCAGCTCATTATCGGGGGATGGCTACACCTTC.

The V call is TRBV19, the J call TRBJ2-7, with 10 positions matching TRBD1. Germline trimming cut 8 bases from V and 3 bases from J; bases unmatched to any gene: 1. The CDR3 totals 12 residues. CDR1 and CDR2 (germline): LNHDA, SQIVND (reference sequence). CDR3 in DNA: TGTGCCAGTGGGGACAGGGGCTACGAGCAGTACTTC. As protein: CASGDRGYEQYF.

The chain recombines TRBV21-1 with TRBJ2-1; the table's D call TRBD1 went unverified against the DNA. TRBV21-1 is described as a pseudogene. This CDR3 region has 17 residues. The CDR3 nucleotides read TGTGCCAGCAGCAAAGTAACGAGGCAGGGTACGGTTTATGAGCAGTTCTTC. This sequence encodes CASSKVTRQGTVYEQFF.

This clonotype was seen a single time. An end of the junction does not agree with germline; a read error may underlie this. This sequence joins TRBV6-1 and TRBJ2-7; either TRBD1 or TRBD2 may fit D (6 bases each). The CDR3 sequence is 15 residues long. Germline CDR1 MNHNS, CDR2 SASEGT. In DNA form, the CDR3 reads TGTGTCAGCAGGAAGGGAGGCAGGGGAGAAGGCGAGCAGTACTTC. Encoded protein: CVSRKGGRGEGEQYF.

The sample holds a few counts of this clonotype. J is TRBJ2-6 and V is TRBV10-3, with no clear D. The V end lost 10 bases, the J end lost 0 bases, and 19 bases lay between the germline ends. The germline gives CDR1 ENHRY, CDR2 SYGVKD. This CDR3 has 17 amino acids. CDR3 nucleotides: TGTGCCACCACAGCTATTGCAGCTCCCTCTGGGGCCAACGTCCTGACTTTC. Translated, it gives CATTAIAAPSGANVLTF.

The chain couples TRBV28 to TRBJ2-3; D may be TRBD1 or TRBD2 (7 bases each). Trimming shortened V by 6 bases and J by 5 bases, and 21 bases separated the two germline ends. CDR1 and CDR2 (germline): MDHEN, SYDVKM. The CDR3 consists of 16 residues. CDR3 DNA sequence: TGTGCCAGCAGCGAATTCGCAGCGGGACAGAGAGATACGCAGTATTTT. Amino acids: CASSEFAAGQRDTQYF.

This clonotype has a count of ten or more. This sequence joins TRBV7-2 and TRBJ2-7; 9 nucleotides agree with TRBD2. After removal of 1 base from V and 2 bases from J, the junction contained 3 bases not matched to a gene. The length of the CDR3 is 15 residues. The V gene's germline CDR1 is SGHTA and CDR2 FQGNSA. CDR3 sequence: CASSLGLAGTYEQYF. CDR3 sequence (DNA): TGTGCCAGCAGCTTAGGGCTAGCGGGGACCTACGAGCAGTACTTC.

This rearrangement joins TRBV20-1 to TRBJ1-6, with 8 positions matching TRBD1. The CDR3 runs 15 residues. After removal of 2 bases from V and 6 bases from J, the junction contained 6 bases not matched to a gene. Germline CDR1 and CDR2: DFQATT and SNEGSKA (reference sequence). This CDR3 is CSARFSTGGNSPLHF. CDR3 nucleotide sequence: TGCAGTGCTAGATTTTCAACAGGGGGTAATTCACCCCTCCACTTT.

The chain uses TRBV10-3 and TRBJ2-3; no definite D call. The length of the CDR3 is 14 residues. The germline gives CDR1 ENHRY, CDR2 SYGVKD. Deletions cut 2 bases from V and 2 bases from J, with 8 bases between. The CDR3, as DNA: TGTGCCATCAGTGAGGGCGGAAACACAGATACGCAGTATTTT. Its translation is CAISEGGNTDTQYF.

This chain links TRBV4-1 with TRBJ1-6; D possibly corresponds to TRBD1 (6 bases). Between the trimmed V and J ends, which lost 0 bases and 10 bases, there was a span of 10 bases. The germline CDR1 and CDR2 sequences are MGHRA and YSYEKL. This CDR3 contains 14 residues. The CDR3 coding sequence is TGCGCCAGCAGCCAAGAAGGGGACACCTCACCCCTCCACTTT. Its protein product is CASSQEGDTSPLHF.

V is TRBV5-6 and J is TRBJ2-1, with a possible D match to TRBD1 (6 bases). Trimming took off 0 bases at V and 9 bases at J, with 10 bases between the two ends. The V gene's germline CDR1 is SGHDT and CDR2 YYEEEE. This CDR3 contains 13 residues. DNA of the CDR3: TGTGCCAGCAGCTTGGCCTTAGGGGGTGAGCAGTTCTTC. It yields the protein CASSLALGGEQFF.

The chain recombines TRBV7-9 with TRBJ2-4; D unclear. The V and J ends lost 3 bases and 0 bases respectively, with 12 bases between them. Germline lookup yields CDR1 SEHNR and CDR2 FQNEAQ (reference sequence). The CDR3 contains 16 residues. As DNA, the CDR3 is TGTGCCAGCAGCTTTGATCCAGCGCTAGCCAAAAACATTCAGTACTTC. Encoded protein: CASSFDPALAKNIQYF. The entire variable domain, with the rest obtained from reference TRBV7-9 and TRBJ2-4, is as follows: DTGVSQNPRHKITKRGQNVTFRCDPISEHNRLYWYRQTLGQGPEFLTYFQNEAQLEKSRLLSDRFSAERPKGSFSTLEIQRTEQGDSAMYLCASSFDPALAKNIQYFGAGTRLSVL.

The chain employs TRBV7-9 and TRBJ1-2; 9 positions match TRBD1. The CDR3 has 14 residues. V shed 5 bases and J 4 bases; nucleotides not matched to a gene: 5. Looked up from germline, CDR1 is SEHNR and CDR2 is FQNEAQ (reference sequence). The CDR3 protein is CASSLTGGTYGYTF. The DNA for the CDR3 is TGTGCCAGCAGCCTCACAGGGGGCACCTATGGCTACACCTTC.

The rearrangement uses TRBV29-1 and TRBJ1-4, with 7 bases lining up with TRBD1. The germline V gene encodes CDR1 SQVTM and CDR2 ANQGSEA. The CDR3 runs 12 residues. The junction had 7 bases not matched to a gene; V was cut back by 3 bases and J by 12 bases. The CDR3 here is CSVERGHRELFF. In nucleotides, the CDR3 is TGCAGCGTTGAGAGGGGGCATAGGGAACTGTTTTTT. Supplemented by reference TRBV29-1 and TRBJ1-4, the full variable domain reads SAVISQKPSRDICQRGTSLTIQCQVDSQVTMMFWYRQQPGQSLTLIATANQGSEATYESGFVIDKFPISRPNLTFSTLTVSNMSPEDSSIYLCSVERGHRELFFGSGTQLSVL.

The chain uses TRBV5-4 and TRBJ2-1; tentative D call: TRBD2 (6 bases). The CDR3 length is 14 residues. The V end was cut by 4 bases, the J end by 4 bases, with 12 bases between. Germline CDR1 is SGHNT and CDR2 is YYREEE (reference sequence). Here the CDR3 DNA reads TGTGCCAGCAGCCCTCAGGACTATTACAATGAGCAGTTCTTC. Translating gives CASSPQDYYNEQFF.

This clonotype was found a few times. The CDR3: CASSRGGGTDTQYF. Written as DNA, the CDR3 is TGTGCCAGCAGCAGAGGGGGGGGCACAGATACGCAGTATTTT. The chain carries TRBV11-2 and TRBJ2-3; perhaps TRBD2 as D (7 bases). The V and J ends lost 5 bases and 1 base respectively, with 10 bases between them. The length of the CDR3 is 14 residues. The germline CDR1 and CDR2 sequences are SGHAT and FQNNGV.

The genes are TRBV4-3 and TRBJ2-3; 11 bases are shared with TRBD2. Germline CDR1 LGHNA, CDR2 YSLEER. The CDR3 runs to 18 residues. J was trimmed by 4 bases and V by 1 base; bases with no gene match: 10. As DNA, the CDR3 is TGCGCCAGCAGCCAAGGCAGGGGTAGCGGGAGGGCCGCAGATACGCAGTATTTT. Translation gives CASSQGRGSGRAADTQYF.